Each of the 31 T cell receptor beta chains below was sequenced from the same sample in a study of CD8 T cell repertoires and HIV-1 epitope variants. These receptors lack a known antigen. The table came from immunoSEQ multiplex PCR; TCRdb's copy has only in-frame clones and leaves some out. This sample carries about 4,800 clones, approximately 71% of them seen once, and the ten largest clones take 35% to 50%. Sequencing was performed on cultured CD8+ T cells derived from PBMCs. Receptors originate from a male donor with HIV.

The rearrangement links TRBV27 to TRBJ1-4, with a weak D call TRBD1 (5 bases). The V end was cut by 8 bases, the J end by 3 bases, with 22 bases between. CDR1 is MNHEY, CDR2 SMNVEV, per germline (reference sequence). The CDR3 is 17 amino acids. DNA for the CDR3: TGTGCCAGCGCCTTTAGAGGGTTGGGACGGGCTAATGAAAAACTGTTTTTT. Encoded protein: CASAFRGLGRANEKLFF.

This clone has a handful of counts. The chain is built from TRBV6-1 and TRBJ2-7; the match to TRBD2 covers 8 bases. Trimming cost V 6 bases and J 6 bases; bases outside gene matches: 4. CDR1 and CDR2 from the germline V gene are MNHNS and SASEGT. The CDR3 is 12 amino acids. CDR3 region: CASSPGGGEQYF. For the CDR3, the DNA is TGTGCCAGCAGCCCGGGGGGGGGCGAGCAGTACTTC.

Relative to its sample, this clone is medium-sized (0.01 to 0.1%). This chain uses TRBV6-1 with TRBJ2-2; D might be TRBD1 (5 bases). The V gene's germline CDR1 is MNHNS and CDR2 SASEGT. Trimming removed 0 bases at V and 1 base at J, with 6 bases between. This CDR3 comprises 15 residues. CDR3 sequence: CASSEAGENTGELFF. The DNA for the CDR3 is TGTGCCAGCAGTGAAGCAGGGGAGAACACCGGGGAGCTGTTTTTT.

This clone appeared a few times. V is TRBV16 and J is TRBJ2-5, with D unresolved. V dropped 7 bases and J dropped 1 base, with 10 bases sitting between them. Germline V CDR1 and CDR2: KGHSY, FQNENV. The CDR3 length is 13 residues. Here the CDR3 DNA reads TGTGCCAGCATCCGGCAGTCCCAAGAGACCCAGTACTTC. It codes for CASIRQSQETQYF.

The CDR3 nucleotides read TGTGCCAGCACCCATTCCGGGGAAGCCTACGAGCAGTACTTC. Translated, it gives CASTHSGEAYEQYF. The chain has TRBV7-2 and TRBJ2-7; D may be TRBD2 (5 bases). CDR3 size: 14 residues. V was pared by 7 bases and J by 2 bases, with 15 bases between. Germline V gene data show CDR1 as SGHTA and CDR2 as FQGNSA.

The chain links TRBV29-1 to TRBJ2-2; D not resolved. V lost 4 bases and J 1 base, leaving 7 bases between the germline ends. Germline V lookup: CDR1 SQVTM, CDR2 ANQGSEA. The CDR3 has 13 amino acids. The CDR3 spells CSVVTENTGELFF. CDR3 nucleotide sequence: TGCAGCGTTGTCACCGAGAACACCGGGGAGCTGTTTTTT.

V gene TRBV7-8 combines with J gene TRBJ2-1, with a tentative D call TRBD2 (5 bases). CDR1 and CDR2 from the germline V gene are SGHVS and FQNEAQ. The CDR3 runs to 14 residues. V was clipped by 6 bases and J by 8 bases, with 17 bases between them. In nucleotides, the CDR3 is TGTGCCAGCAGTTTCGTGCGTGGAGGTCATGAGCAGTTCTTC. It codes for CASSFVRGGHEQFF. Full variable domain (missing parts from reference TRBV7-8 and TRBJ2-1): GAGVSQSPRYKVAKRGQDVALRCDPISGHVSLFWYQQALGQGPEFLTYFQNEAQLDKSGLPSDRFFAERPEGSVSTLKIQRTQQEDSAVYLCASSFVRGGHEQFFGPGTRLTVL.

V is TRBV10-3 and J is TRBJ2-7; TRBD1 or TRBD2 may be the D gene (5 bases each). Germline loops: CDR1 ENHRY, CDR2 SYGVKD. The CDR3 is 13 residues long. Trimming left V 8 bases short and J 1 base short, with 12 bases between. The CDR3 region is CAIAAGGSYEQYF. CDR3 bases: TGTGCCATCGCTGCTGGGGGTTCCTACGAGCAGTACTTC.

This sequence joins TRBV9 and TRBJ2-7; 8 bases agree with TRBD1. With 4 bases clipped from V and 0 bases from J, the junction kept 9 bases outside the gene matches. Germline assignment: CDR1 SGDLS and CDR2 YYNGEE. The CDR3 runs to 16 residues. The CDR3: CASSPGGLTLSYEQYF. The CDR3 DNA reads as TGTGCCAGCAGCCCAGGGGGCCTTACTCTCTCCTACGAGCAGTACTTC.

This chain links TRBV4-3 with TRBJ1-6; D ambiguous. V lost 3 bases and J 8 bases, leaving 17 bases between the germline ends. The CDR3 has 16 amino acids. Germline V CDR1 and CDR2: LGHNA, YSLEER. The CDR3 DNA reads TGCGCCAGCAGCCAGTCCCCCCCCGGCGGATATTCACCCCTCCACTTT. This codes for CASSQSPPGGYSPLHF.

The chain uses TRBV4-1 and TRBJ1-1, with no clear D. From germline, CDR1 is MGHRA and CDR2 YSYEKL. V was cut by 1 base and J by 3 bases, with 12 bases left in between. This CDR3 is 15 amino acids long. CDR3 sequence: CASSQVDLGYTEAFF. Here the CDR3 DNA reads TGCGCCAGCAGCCAAGTTGATCTCGGGTACACTGAAGCTTTCTTT.

The chain recombines TRBV27 with TRBJ2-1; 12 bases are a match to TRBD2. Germline V gives CDR1 MNHEY, CDR2 SMNVEV (reference sequence). J gave up 8 bases and V 3 bases, and 2 bases lay outside the gene matches. This CDR3 region has 14 residues. The CDR3 is CASSLTSGSHEQFF. As DNA, the CDR3 is TGTGCCAGCAGTTTGACTAGCGGGAGTCATGAGCAGTTCTTC.

V usage is TRBV5-1 and J usage is TRBJ1-2, with D tentatively TRBD1 (5 bases). The germline V gene encodes CDR1 SGHRS and CDR2 YFSETQ. V lost 4 bases, J lost 3 bases, and 10 bases lay in between. The CDR3 is made up of 13 amino acids. This CDR3 is CASSPDIDYGYTF. CDR3 in DNA: TGCGCCAGCAGCCCGGACATAGACTATGGCTACACCTTC. Filled out from reference TRBV5-1 and TRBJ1-2, the complete variable domain reads KAGVTQTPRYLIKTRGQQVTLSCSPISGHRSVSWYQQTPGQGLQFLFEYFSETQRNKGNFPGRFSGRQFSNSRSEMNVSTLELGDSALYLCASSPDIDYGYTFGSGTRLTVV.

The gene calls are TRBV18 and TRBJ2-7, with 8 bases lining up with TRBD1. Germline values: CDR1 KGHSH, CDR2 LQKENI. J lost 3 bases, V lost 6 bases, and 13 bases had no gene match. This CDR3 has 16 residues. This CDR3 is CASSPQHGTGNYEQYF. The CDR3 nucleotides are TGTGCCAGCTCTCCCCAGCACGGGACAGGAAACTACGAGCAGTACTTC.

This chain joins TRBV28 and TRBJ2-1; 9 bases map to TRBD1. Unmatched junction bases numbered 10, after V lost 5 bases and J lost 8 bases. This CDR3 has 15 residues. Germline-derived CDR1 and CDR2 are MDHEN and SYDVKM. CDR3 protein: CASSATGGDSYEQFF. The CDR3 nucleotides read TGTGCCAGCAGTGCCACAGGGGGCGACTCATATGAGCAGTTCTTC. Complete variable domain (other parts from reference TRBV28 and TRBJ2-1): DVKVTQSSRYLVKRTGEKVFLECVQDMDHENMFWYRQDPGLGLRLIYFSYDVKMKEKGDIPEGYSVSREKKERFSLILESASTNQTSMYLCASSATGGDSYEQFFGPGTRLTVL.

Only a few counts were recorded for this clone. The rearrangement joins TRBV7-8 to TRBJ2-7; D is perhaps TRBD2 (5 bases). This CDR3 contains 16 residues. Looked up from germline, CDR1 is SGHVS and CDR2 is FQNEAQ. Trimming shortened V by 4 bases and J by 0 bases, and 16 bases separated the two germline ends. Here the CDR3 DNA reads TGTGCCAGCAGCTCCCCTTGGGAGCGGAACTCCTACGAGCAGTACTTC. It yields the protein CASSSPWERNSYEQYF.

The V gene is TRBV18, the J gene TRBJ2-3; the match to TRBD1 covers 7 bases. Germline V gene data show CDR1 as KGHSH and CDR2 as LQKENI. The CDR3 is made up of 16 amino acids. After removal of 1 base from V and 2 bases from J, the junction contained 6 bases not matched to a gene. This chain's CDR3 is CASSPLGGSTTDTQYF. DNA for the CDR3: TGTGCCAGCTCACCACTAGGGGGCAGTACCACAGATACGCAGTATTTT.

This clone has just a few counts. The V gene is TRBV6-5, the J gene TRBJ2-7, with TRBD1 matching 7 bases. Germline V CDR1 and CDR2: MNHEY, SVGAGI. This CDR3 region has 15 residues. J gave up 2 bases and V 6 bases, and 10 bases lay outside the gene matches. CDR3 amino acids: CASSLTGSFTYEQYF. In DNA, the CDR3 is TGTGCCAGCAGCCTGACAGGGTCATTTACCTACGAGCAGTACTTC.

V and J are TRBV27 and TRBJ1-4, with D possibly TRBD1 on 6 matching bases. The CDR3 contains 15 residues. Germline V gene sequence: CDR1 MNHEY, CDR2 SMNVEV (reference sequence). Trimming took 5 bases from V and 6 from J, leaving 16 bases between them. The CDR3 reads CASSPWTDEDEKLFF. In DNA, the CDR3 is TGTGCCAGCAGTCCTTGGACAGATGAGGATGAAAAACTGTTTTTT.

The V gene is TRBV9, the J gene TRBJ1-4, with D unclear. With 4 bases removed from V and 2 bases from J, the gap between germline ends came to 15 bases. Per germline, CDR1 SGDLS and CDR2 YYNGEE. This CDR3 has 16 residues. The DNA for the CDR3 is TGTGCCAGCAGCCCCGATAGGGTAGGGACTAATGAAAAACTGTTTTTT. It codes for CASSPDRVGTNEKLFF.

V gene TRBV5-8 combines with J gene TRBJ1-2; no clear D. From germline, CDR1 is SGHTS and CDR2 YDEGEE. V lost 1 base to trimming and J lost 2 bases, with 6 bases between them. This CDR3 comprises 13 residues. This CDR3 is CASSLLNNYGYTF. In DNA form, the CDR3 reads TGTGCCAGCAGCTTGCTAAACAACTATGGCTACACCTTC.

This clone was found a few times. V is TRBV23-1 and J is TRBJ2-1, with TRBD1 matching over 10 bases. TRBV23-1 is flagged as an ORF with uncertain function. The CDR3 has 15 residues. Trimming at V came to 4 bases and at J to 8 bases, leaving 8 bases not matched to a gene. The CDR3, as DNA: TGCGCCAGCAGTCTTCCGGGACAGGGGCTACATGAGCAGTTCTTC. Amino acids: CASSLPGQGLHEQFF.

The table lists this clone with a count of one. The V call is TRBV7-9, the J call TRBJ2-7; perhaps TRBD1 as D (5 bases). The V end was cut by 4 bases, the J end by 3 bases, with 10 bases between. This CDR3 has 13 amino acids. Germline values: CDR1 SEHNR, CDR2 FQNEAQ (reference sequence). Written as DNA, the CDR3 is TGTGCCAGCAGCTGGGAACAGGACTACGAGCAGTACTTC. Its protein product is CASSWEQDYEQYF.

The genes are TRBV5-1 and TRBJ2-2; D is perhaps TRBD1 or TRBD2 (5 bases each). Trimming pared 0 bases from V and 6 bases from J, leaving 18 bases between. This CDR3 comprises 17 residues. CDR1 and CDR2 from the germline V gene are SGHRS and YFSETQ. CDR3 amino acids: CASSLDSGRLASGELFF. CDR3 nucleotide sequence: TGCGCCAGCAGCTTGGATTCGGGACGGCTTGCATCCGGGGAGCTGTTTTTT.

The chain carries TRBV14 and TRBJ2-3; D is perhaps TRBD2 (6 bases). The CDR3 loop spans 15 amino acids. The V gene lost 4 bases and the J gene lost 1 base, with 12 bases spanning the gap. CDR1 SGHDN and CDR2 FVKESK come from the germline V gene. The DNA of the CDR3 is TGTGCCAGCAGCCCTAGCGTCCACCGCACAGATACGCAGTATTTT. It translates to CASSPSVHRTDTQYF.

This clone has just one count. This chain links TRBV7-6 with TRBJ2-3; TRBD2 matches 13 bases. Germline V gives CDR1 SGHVS, CDR2 FNYEAQ. Losses at the gene ends were 5 bases for V and 2 bases for J; bases not matched to a gene: 7. This CDR3 contains 17 residues. CDR3 nucleotides: TGTGCCAGCAGCCTACGGACTAGCGGGAGTTCCACAGATACGCAGTATTTT. Translation gives CASSLRTSGSSTDTQYF.

CDR3 loop: CASSPLLNTEAFF. The DNA of the CDR3 is TGTGCCAGCAGCCCGTTATTGAACACTGAAGCTTTCTTT. The genes are TRBV5-6 and TRBJ1-1; D is uncertain. V lost 4 bases, J lost 0 bases, and 7 bases lay in between. This CDR3 has 13 amino acids. From germline, CDR1 is SGHDT and CDR2 YYEEEE.

V gene TRBV5-6 combines with J gene TRBJ2-7; 10 bases agree with TRBD1. J was trimmed by 4 bases and V by 4 bases; bases with no gene match: 2. The germline gives CDR1 SGHDT, CDR2 YYEEEE. The CDR3 covers 13 residues. The CDR3 DNA reads as TGTGCCAGCAGCGACAGGGGGCTGTACGAGCAGTACTTC. Residues: CASSDRGLYEQYF.

This rearrangement joins TRBV6-5 to TRBJ1-3, with 7 positions matching TRBD1. Looked up from germline, CDR1 is MNHEY and CDR2 is SVGAGI. The CDR3 totals 15 residues. J gave up 8 bases and V 6 bases, and 13 bases lay outside the gene matches. The CDR3 is CASSGSSGGTDTIYF. DNA of the CDR3: TGTGCCAGCAGCGGGTCGTCAGGGGGTACCGACACCATATATTTT.

This chain uses TRBV7-3 with TRBJ2-1; 8 bases are a match to TRBD1. This CDR3 has 13 residues. J gave up 7 bases and V 5 bases, and 4 bases lay outside the gene matches. The V gene's germline CDR1 is SGHTA and CDR2 FQGTGA. For the CDR3, the DNA is TGTGCCAGCAGCCCCGACAGGGGAAATGAGCAGTTCTTC. Its translation is CASSPDRGNEQFF. Full variable domain (rest looked up from reference TRBV7-3 and TRBJ2-1): GAGVSQTPSNKVTEKGKYVELRCDPISGHTALYWYRQSLGQGPEFLIYFQGTGAADDSGLPNDRFFAVRPEGSVSTLKIQRTERGDSAVYLCASSPDRGNEQFFGPGTRLTVL.

The chain combines TRBV27 with TRBJ2-7; D not resolved. The germline V gene encodes CDR1 MNHEY and CDR2 SMNVEV (reference sequence). Trimming stripped 3 bases from V and 4 bases from J, with 13 bases between. The CDR3 contains 14 residues. The CDR3 DNA is TGTGCCAGCAGTTTGTTACAAAGTGGGTACGAGCAGTACTTC. Translated: CASSLLQSGYEQYF.